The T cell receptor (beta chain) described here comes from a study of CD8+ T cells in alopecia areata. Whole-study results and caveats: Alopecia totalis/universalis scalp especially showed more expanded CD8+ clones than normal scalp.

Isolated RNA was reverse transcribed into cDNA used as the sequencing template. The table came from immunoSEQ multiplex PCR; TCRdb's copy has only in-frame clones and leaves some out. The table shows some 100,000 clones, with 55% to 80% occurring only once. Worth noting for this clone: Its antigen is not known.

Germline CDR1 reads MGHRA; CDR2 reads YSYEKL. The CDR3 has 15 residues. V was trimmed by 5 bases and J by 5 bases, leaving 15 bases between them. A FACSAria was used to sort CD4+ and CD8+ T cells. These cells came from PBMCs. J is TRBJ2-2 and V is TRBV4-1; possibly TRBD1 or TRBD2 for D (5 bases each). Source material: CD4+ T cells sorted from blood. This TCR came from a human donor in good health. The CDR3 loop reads CASSSPGTSTGELFF. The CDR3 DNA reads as TGCGCCAGCAGCTCCCCCGGGACGTCGACCGGGGAGCTGTTTTTT.